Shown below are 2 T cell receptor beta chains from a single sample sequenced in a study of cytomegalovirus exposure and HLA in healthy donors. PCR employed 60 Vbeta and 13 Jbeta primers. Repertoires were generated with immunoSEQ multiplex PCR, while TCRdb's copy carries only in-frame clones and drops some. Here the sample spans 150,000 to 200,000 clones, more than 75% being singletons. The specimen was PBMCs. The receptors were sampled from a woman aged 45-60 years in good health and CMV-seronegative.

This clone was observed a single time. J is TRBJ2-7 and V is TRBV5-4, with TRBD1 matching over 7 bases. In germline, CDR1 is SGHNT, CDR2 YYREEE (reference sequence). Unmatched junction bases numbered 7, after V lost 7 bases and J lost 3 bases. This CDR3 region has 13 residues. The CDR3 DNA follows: TGTGCCAGCGGCCGCCGGGACAGCTACGAGCAGTACTTC. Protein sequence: CASGRRDSYEQYF.

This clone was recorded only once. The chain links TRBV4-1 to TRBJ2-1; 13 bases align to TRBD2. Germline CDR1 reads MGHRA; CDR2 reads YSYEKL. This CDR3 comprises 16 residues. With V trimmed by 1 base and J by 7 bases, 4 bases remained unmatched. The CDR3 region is CASSQGPGLAGNEQFF. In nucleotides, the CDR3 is TGCGCCAGCAGCCAAGGTCCGGGACTAGCGGGGAATGAGCAGTTCTTC.